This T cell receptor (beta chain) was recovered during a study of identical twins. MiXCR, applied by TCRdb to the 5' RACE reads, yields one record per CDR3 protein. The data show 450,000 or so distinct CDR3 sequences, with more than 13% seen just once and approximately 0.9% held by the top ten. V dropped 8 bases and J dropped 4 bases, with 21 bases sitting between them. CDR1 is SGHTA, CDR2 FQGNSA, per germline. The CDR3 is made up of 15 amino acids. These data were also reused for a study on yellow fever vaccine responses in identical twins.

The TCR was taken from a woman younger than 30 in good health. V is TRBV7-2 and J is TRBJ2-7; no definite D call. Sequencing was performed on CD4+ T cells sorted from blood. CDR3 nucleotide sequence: TGTGCCAGCGGGCTCCCTAGTCTAGAGAGGTACGAGCAGTACTTC. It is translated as CASGLPSLERYEQYF.